The present TCR beta chain was sequenced within a study of blood T cell repertoires in COVID-19. Study context: The United States, Italy and Spain provided the acute and convalescent COVID-19 samples. The cDNA or gDNA used as material had been derived from T cells, B-cell-depleted T cells, or PBMCs.

Germline V gene lookup returns CDR1 MNHEY and CDR2 SVGEGT. The CDR3 runs to 18 residues. This clone was detected ten times or more. Germline is not matched at one junction end, which may reflect a read error. Original handling: Amplification with reference gene primers provided the estimates of nucleated cell counts. TCRdb keeps only in-frame clones here, not all; method: immunoSEQ multiplex PCR. Clone size and V and J calls were adopted from that table, with D and trimming inferred from the DNA. The sample contains some 350,000 clones, nearly 90% of which appear only once. Specimen: peripheral blood. This chain uses TRBV6-2 or TRBV6-3 with TRBJ2-3; 12 nucleotides agree with TRBD2. This TCR was sampled from a man younger than 35 with active or convalescent COVID-19. DNA of the CDR3: TGTGCCAGCAGTGACTCTCTAGCGGGGGGGCCTAGCACAGATACGCAGTATTTT. Translation: CASSDSLAGGPSTDTQYF.